These 22 T cell receptor beta chains were sequenced from one sample in a study of identical twins. MiXCR, applied by TCRdb to the 5' RACE reads, yields one record per CDR3 protein. Of hundreds of thousands of distinct CDR3 sequences listed, roughly 12% are singletons. These same records also appear under a second study, on yellow fever vaccine responses in identical twins.

Sequenced input: CD8+ T cells sorted from blood. Every receptor here comes from a woman in her late teens or twenties in good health.

This chain links TRBV6-1 with TRBJ2-7; D possibly corresponds to TRBD2 (5 bases). The V end lost 5 bases, the J end lost 0 bases, and 14 bases lay between the germline ends. Per the germline V gene, CDR1 is MNHNS and CDR2 is SASEGT. This CDR3 region has 15 residues. CDR3 coding DNA: TGTGCCAGCAGTCCCCTCGGGGTCAGCTCCTACGAGCAGTACTTC. This gives the protein CASSPLGVSSYEQYF.

This sequence joins TRBV3-1 and TRBJ2-5; D unresolved. The CDR3 loop spans 13 amino acids. Germline values: CDR1 LGHDT, CDR2 YNNKEL (reference sequence). V was shortened by 4 bases and J by 4 bases, with 10 bases between the two germline ends. CDR3 bases: TGTGCCAGCAGCCTAATCCCTGGAGAGACCCAGTACTTC. It specifies CASSLIPGETQYF.

The sample holds many counts of this clonotype. The gene calls are TRBV12-3 or TRBV12-4 and TRBJ2-1; D uncertain. The CDR3 is 12 amino acids. The ends were cut back, 6 bases at V and 7 bases at J, with 10 bases in the middle. The CDR3 bases are TGTGCCAGCAGCCGCCTACAAAATGAGCAGTTCTTC. Protein product: CASSRLQNEQFF.

The J gene is TRBJ2-1, the V gene TRBV27, with TRBD2 identical over 10 bases. After removal of 8 bases from V and 0 bases from J, the junction contained 7 bases not matched to a gene. The germline V gene has CDR1 MNHEY and CDR2 SMNVEV (reference sequence). CDR3 length: 16 residues. The DNA for the CDR3 is TGTGCCAGCGGGGAACTAGCGGGGCTCTCCTACAATGAGCAGTTCTTC. It codes for CASGELAGLSYNEQFF.

The sample holds a few counts of this clonotype. This CDR3 reads CASSLEGEGGEETQYF. As DNA, the CDR3 is TGTGCCAGCAGTTTAGAGGGGGAGGGCGGGGAAGAGACCCAGTACTTC. This rearrangement joins TRBV12-3 or TRBV12-4 to TRBJ2-5; a weak D match, TRBD2 (7 bases). CDR3 length: 16 amino acids. Between the trimmed V and J ends, which lost 1 base and 3 bases, there was a span of 15 bases.

This clonotype was found a few times. The chain carries TRBV11-3 and TRBJ2-1, with TRBD2 matching 13 bases. The ends lost 7 bases at V and 8 bases at J; junction bases unmatched: 26. Germline CDR1 reads SGHNT; CDR2 reads YENEEA. This CDR3 comprises 21 residues. In DNA, the CDR3 is TGTGCCAGCAACCCCCCCATCGGACTAGCGGGAGACCCGGATTTTGTCGATGAGCAGTTCTTC. This codes for CASNPPIGLAGDPDFVDEQFF.

V usage is TRBV15 and J usage is TRBJ2-7; a weak D match, TRBD1 (7 bases). The CDR3 consists of 14 residues. Germline assignment: CDR1 LNHNV and CDR2 YYDKDF (reference sequence). Trimming left V 4 bases short and J 7 bases short, with 17 bases between. The CDR3 DNA reads TGTGCCACCAGCAATCCAGGGGGGTCGAGGGAGCAGTACTTC. Translation gives CATSNPGGSREQYF. The entire variable domain, with the rest obtained from reference TRBV15 and TRBJ2-7, is as follows: DAMVIQNPRYQVTQFGKPVTLSCSQTLNHNVMYWYQQKSSQAPKLLFHYYDKDFNNEADTPDNFQSRRPNTSFCFLDIRSPGLGDTAMYLCATSNPGGSREQYFGPGTRLTVT.

The genes are TRBV4-1 and TRBJ2-7; D not certain. The germline CDR1 and CDR2 sequences are MGHRA and YSYEKL. The CDR3 is 13 residues long. V gave up 3 bases and J gave up 5 bases, with 11 bases separating them. CDR3 nucleotide sequence: TGCGCCAGCAGCCACCCGGCAGGCAACGAGCAGTACTTC. Its translation is CASSHPAGNEQYF.

This clonotype showed up just a few times. The gene calls are TRBV29-1 and TRBJ2-1, with TRBD2 as a possible D gene (6 bases). V dropped 5 bases and J dropped 2 bases, with 10 bases sitting between them. Germline V gene lookup returns CDR1 SQVTM and CDR2 ANQGSEA. There are 13 residues in the CDR3. Here the CDR3 reads CSVSGGTYNEQFF. The CDR3 DNA sequence: TGCAGCGTTTCTGGCGGGACCTACAATGAGCAGTTCTTC.

This clonotype was recorded many times. The chain links TRBV3-1 to TRBJ2-1; a weak D match, TRBD2 (5 bases). CDR3 length equals 15 residues. Trimming stripped 4 bases from V and 1 base from J, with 11 bases between. Germline V lookup: CDR1 LGHDT, CDR2 YNNKEL (reference sequence). The CDR3 reads CASSPGVASYNEQFF. In DNA, the CDR3 is TGTGCCAGCAGCCCCGGGGTAGCGTCCTACAATGAGCAGTTCTTC.

The J gene is TRBJ1-2, the V gene TRBV4-1; the match to TRBD1 covers 7 bases. Per germline, CDR1 MGHRA and CDR2 YSYEKL. V gave up 3 bases and J gave up 4 bases; unmatched junction bases: 11. This CDR3 region has 16 residues. CDR3 nucleotide sequence: TGCGCCAGCAGCCAGAAGACAGGGAGTGTTCTCTATGGCTACACCTTC. As protein: CASSQKTGSVLYGYTF.

This chain uses TRBV20-1 with TRBJ1-5, with D hard to call. Germline CDR1 and CDR2: DFQATT and SNEGSKA (reference sequence). The germline V and J ends were trimmed by 0 bases and 0 bases, with 12 bases remaining between them. CDR3 length: 16 residues. CDR3 DNA: TGCAGTGCTAGAGATCATCTAACTGATAGCAATCAGCCCCAGCATTTT. Encoded protein: CSARDHLTDSNQPQHF.

The rearrangement uses TRBV12-3 or TRBV12-4 and TRBJ2-7; D is undetermined. V was trimmed by 4 bases and J by 4 bases, leaving 17 bases between them. This CDR3 comprises 15 residues. The CDR3 region has the DNA TGTGCCAGCAGTTCGGGCACAGTGGTTAAGTACGAGCAGTACTTC. Protein sequence: CASSSGTVVKYEQYF.

The rearrangement joins TRBV7-8 to TRBJ2-3; D unclear. The V end lost 5 bases, the J end lost 3 bases, and 18 bases lay between the germline ends. Germline CDR1 reads SGHVS; CDR2 reads FQNEAQ. The CDR3 is 16 residues long. The CDR3 loop is CASSEEQDQRTDTQYF. The CDR3 DNA reads as TGTGCCAGCAGCGAAGAGCAGGATCAACGGACAGATACGCAGTATTTT.

This clonotype has a handful of counts. The chain recombines TRBV7-2 with TRBJ2-5; 7 nucleotides agree with TRBD2. The V gene end was trimmed by 4 bases and the J gene end by 4 bases; junction bases not matched to a gene: 9. The germline V gene has CDR1 SGHTA and CDR2 FQGNSA. CDR3 length: 15 residues. CDR3 loop: CASSWPSGERETQYF. The CDR3 coding sequence is TGTGCCAGCAGCTGGCCTAGCGGAGAGCGAGAGACCCAGTACTTC. Complete variable domain (other parts from reference TRBV7-2 and TRBJ2-5): GAGVSQSPSNKVTEKGKDVELRCDPISGHTALYWYRQSLGQGLEFLIYFQGNSAPDKSGLPSDRFSAERTGGSVSTLTIQRTQQEDSAVYLCASSWPSGERETQYFGPGTRLLVL.

The chain employs TRBV11-1 and TRBJ2-7; 7 bases agree with TRBD2. J was trimmed by 0 bases and V by 5 bases; bases with no gene match: 10. Germline V gene sequence: CDR1 SGHAT, CDR2 FQDESV (reference sequence). The CDR3 has 16 amino acids. The CDR3 DNA sequence: TGTGCCAGCAGCGACAGAGCGGGGTCGAGCTCCTACGAGCAGTACTTC. As protein: CASSDRAGSSSYEQYF.

The rearrangement joins TRBV7-9 to TRBJ2-1; either TRBD1 or TRBD2 may supply D (5 bases each). V was shortened by 5 bases and J by 0 bases, with 14 bases between the two germline ends. The CDR3 covers 16 residues. Per the germline V gene, CDR1 is SEHNR and CDR2 is FQNEAQ (reference sequence). DNA of the CDR3: TGTGCCAGCAGCATCCCCGAGGGGAACTCCTACAATGAGCAGTTCTTC. Translation gives CASSIPEGNSYNEQFF.

The V call is TRBV5-5, the J call TRBJ1-5; D is perhaps TRBD1 (6 bases). The CDR3 length is 16 residues. CDR1 and CDR2 from the germline V gene are SGHKS and YYEKEE (reference sequence). Trimming pared 0 bases from V and 3 bases from J, leaving 13 bases between. The CDR3 protein is CASSLDFRGYNQPQHF. The DNA for the CDR3 is TGTGCCAGCAGCTTGGATTTCAGGGGATACAATCAGCCCCAGCATTTT.

This clonotype came up many times. The chain recombines TRBV4-1 with TRBJ2-7, with 9 bases that match TRBD1. Germline CDR1 reads MGHRA; CDR2 reads YSYEKL. This CDR3 region has 14 residues. V was pared by 4 bases and J by 5 bases, with 6 bases of the junction left unmatched. The CDR3 DNA reads TGCGCCAGCAGCCTCCGGGACAGGGACAACGAGCAGTACGTC. Residues: CASSLRDRDNEQYV.

The sample holds one count of this clonotype. The chain links TRBV4-1 to TRBJ1-1, with TRBD1 identical over 12 bases. The CDR3 consists of 17 residues. Per the germline V gene, CDR1 is MGHRA and CDR2 is YSYEKL. J gave up 5 bases and V 0 bases, and 7 bases lay outside the gene matches. CDR3 in amino acids: CASSQDMWDRGPTEAFF. CDR3 in DNA: TGCGCCAGCAGCCAAGATATGTGGGACAGGGGGCCGACTGAAGCTTTCTTT.

This clonotype was picked up many times. The chain is built from TRBV27 and TRBJ2-7; the D gene is possibly TRBD2 (5 bases). This CDR3 has 14 residues. The V gene's germline CDR1 is MNHEY and CDR2 SMNVEV (reference sequence). Deletions cut 2 bases from V and 2 bases from J, with 10 bases between. The CDR3: CASSLEGWAYEQYF. The CDR3 DNA reads as TGTGCCAGCAGTTTAGAGGGCTGGGCCTACGAGCAGTACTTC.

This clonotype was seen a few times. V and J are TRBV24-1 and TRBJ2-1; weak D call: TRBD1 (6 bases). Trimming cost V 4 bases and J 6 bases, with 15 bases left between them. The germline gives CDR1 KGHDR, CDR2 SFDVKD. There are 15 residues in the CDR3. The chain's CDR3 is CATSDWDNSGNEQFF. CDR3 coding DNA: TGTGCCACCAGTGACTGGGACAATTCTGGCAATGAGCAGTTCTTC.